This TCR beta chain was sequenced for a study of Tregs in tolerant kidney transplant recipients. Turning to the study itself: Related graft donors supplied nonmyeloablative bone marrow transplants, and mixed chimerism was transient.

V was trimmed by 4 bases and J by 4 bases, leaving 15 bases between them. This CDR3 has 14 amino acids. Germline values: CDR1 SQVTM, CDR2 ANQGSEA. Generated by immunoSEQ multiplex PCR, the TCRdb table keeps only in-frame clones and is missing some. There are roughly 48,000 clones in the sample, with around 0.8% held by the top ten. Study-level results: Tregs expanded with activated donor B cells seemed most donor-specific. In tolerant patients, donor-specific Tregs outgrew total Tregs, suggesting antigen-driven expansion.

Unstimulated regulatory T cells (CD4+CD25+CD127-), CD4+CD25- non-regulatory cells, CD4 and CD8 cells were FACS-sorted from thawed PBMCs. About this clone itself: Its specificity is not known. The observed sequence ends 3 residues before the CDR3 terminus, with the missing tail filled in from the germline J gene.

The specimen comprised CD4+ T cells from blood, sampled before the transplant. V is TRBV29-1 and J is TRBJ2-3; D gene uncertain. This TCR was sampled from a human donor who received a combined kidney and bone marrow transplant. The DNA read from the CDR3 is TGCAGCGTTGTGGGCGTCCTAAAGGCAGATACG. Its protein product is CSVVGVLKADT. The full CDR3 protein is CSVVGVLKADTQYF.